The subject of this entry is one TCR beta chain. The target antigen is unknown. This sample was taken from a study of T cells in Graves' hyperthyroidism and ophthalmopathy. Regarding the study as a whole: The model made its ophthalmopathy prediction, and onset followed a median 6.5 months later.

Using RNA transcripts as the source, TCR beta CDR3 regions were amplified. With the HTBI primer set, the TCR CDR3 went through a first round of RT-PCR. MiXCR, run by TCRdb on the multiplex PCR reads, gives a single entry per CDR3 protein. The sample has roughly 700,000 distinct CDR3 sequences, around 13% seen once; the top ten hold roughly 10%. Every diagnosis used clinical symptoms, serum thyroxine and TRAb, thyroid ultrasound and orbital computed tomography. The TCR comes from a woman younger than 30 with Graves' hyperthyroidism. The sample was blood.

In DNA form, the CDR3 reads TGTGCCAGCAGCCGGCGGACCGACTATAATTCACCCCTCCACTTT. Translation: CASSRRTDYNSPLHF. The gene calls are TRBV4-2 and TRBJ1-6; D gene ambiguous. CDR3 size: 15 residues. V was clipped by 4 bases and J by 3 bases, with 10 bases between them. The V gene's germline CDR1 is LGHNA and CDR2 YNFKEQ.